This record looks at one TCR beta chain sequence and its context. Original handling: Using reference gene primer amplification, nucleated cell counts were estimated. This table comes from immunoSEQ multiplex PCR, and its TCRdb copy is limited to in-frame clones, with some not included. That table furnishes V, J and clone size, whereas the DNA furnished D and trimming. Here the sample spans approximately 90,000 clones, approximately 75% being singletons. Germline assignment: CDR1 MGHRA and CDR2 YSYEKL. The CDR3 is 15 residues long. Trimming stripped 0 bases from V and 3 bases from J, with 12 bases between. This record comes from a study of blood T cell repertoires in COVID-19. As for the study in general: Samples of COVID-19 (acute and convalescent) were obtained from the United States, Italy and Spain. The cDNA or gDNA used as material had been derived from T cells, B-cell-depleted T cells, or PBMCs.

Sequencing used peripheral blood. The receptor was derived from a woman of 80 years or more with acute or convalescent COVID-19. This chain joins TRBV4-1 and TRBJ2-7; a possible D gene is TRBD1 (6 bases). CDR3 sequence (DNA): TGCGCCAGCAGCCAAGATCCAGGGACAAACTACGAGCAGTACTTC. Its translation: CASSQDPGTNYEQYF.